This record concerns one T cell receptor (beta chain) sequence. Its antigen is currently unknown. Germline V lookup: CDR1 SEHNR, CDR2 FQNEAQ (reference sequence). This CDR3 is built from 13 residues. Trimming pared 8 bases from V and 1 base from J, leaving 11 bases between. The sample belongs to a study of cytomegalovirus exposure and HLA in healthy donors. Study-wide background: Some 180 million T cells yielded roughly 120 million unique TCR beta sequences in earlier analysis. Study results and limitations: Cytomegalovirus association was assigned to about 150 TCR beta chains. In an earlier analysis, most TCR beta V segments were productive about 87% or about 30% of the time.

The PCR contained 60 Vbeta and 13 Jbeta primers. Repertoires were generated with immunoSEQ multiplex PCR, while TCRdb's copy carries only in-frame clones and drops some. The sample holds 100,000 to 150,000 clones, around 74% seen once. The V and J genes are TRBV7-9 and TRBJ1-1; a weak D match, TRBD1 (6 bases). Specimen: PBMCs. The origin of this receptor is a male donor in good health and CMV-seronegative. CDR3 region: CASLLQGNTEAFF. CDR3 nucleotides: TGTGCCAGCTTACTACAGGGGAACACTGAAGCTTTCTTT.